This TCR beta chain was obtained from a study of spatial heterogeneity in lung cancer. Time point specified: sample taken at primary tumor resection. The authors sequenced whole RNA from tumor, nontumor lung or frozen PBMC without sorting. This clonotype was counted only a few times. TCRdb reanalysed the 5' RACE reads using MiXCR and keeps one entry per CDR3 protein. The sample includes tens of thousands of distinct CDR3 sequences, approximately 20% seen only once; the top ten take roughly 6.2%. The trim removed 9 bases at V and 7 bases at J, leaving 15 bases unmatched. The CDR3 has 14 residues. In germline, CDR1 is SGHRS, CDR2 YFSETQ.

This clonotype originated in a male donor with early-stage non-small cell lung cancer. Sequencing was performed on PBMCs, taken at surgery. The chain carries TRBV5-1 and TRBJ1-2; TRBD1 agrees at 7 bases. The CDR3 nucleotides read TGCGCCACTACGACAGGGCTATCGTCGAGTGGCTACACCTTC. Translation: CATTTGLSSSGYTF.